There are a few counts of the clone carrying this TCR beta chain. Its matching antigen is unknown. 5'RACE primed at constant segments yielded TCR alpha and TCR beta cDNA libraries bearing sample barcodes and UMIs. TCRdb reprocessed the 5' RACE reads with MiXCR, giving one entry per CDR3 protein. The sample has approximately 490,000 distinct CDR3 sequences, just over 20% seen once. This specimen comes from a study of T-cell memory formation after mild COVID-19. Points from the study as a whole: There were some responding clones in pre-infection memory, which suggested that cross-reactive memory had joined.

V dropped 2 bases and J dropped 8 bases, with 12 bases sitting between them. Germline V gives CDR1 MNHEY, CDR2 SVGAGI. CDR3 size: 13 residues. The chain has TRBV6-5 and TRBJ1-2; no clear D gene. The sequence derives from an adult woman who had mild COVID-19 (a few samples of this study predate the infection). Cell type and time point are not known. Input material: PBMCs or a T cell subset sorted from them (not recorded which). CDR3 DNA: TGTGCCAGCAGTTACGAGAGGGATATGGGCTACACCTTC. As protein: CASSYERDMGYTF.